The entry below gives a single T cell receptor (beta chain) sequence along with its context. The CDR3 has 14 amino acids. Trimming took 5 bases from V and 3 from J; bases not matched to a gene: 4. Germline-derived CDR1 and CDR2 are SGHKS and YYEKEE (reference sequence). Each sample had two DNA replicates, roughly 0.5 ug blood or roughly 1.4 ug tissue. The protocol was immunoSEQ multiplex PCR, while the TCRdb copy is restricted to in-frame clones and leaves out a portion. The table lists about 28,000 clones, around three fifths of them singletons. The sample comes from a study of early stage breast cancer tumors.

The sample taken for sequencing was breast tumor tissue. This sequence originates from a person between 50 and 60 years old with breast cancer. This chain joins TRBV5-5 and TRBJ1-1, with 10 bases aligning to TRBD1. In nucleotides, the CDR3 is TGTGCCAGCAGACTGGGACAGGGGTACACTGAAGCTTTCTTT. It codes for CASRLGQGYTEAFF.